The clone carrying this TCR beta chain was counted between two and nine times. Specified time point: baseline, week 1 (first vaccination visit). Documented treatment: pre-vaccination baseline after standard-of-care therapy. CDR3 size: 15 residues. Germline V gives CDR1 ENHRY, CDR2 SYGVKD. The V and J ends lost 6 bases and 4 bases, in that order; junction bases with no gene match: 7. This sample was included in a study of a mutant IDH1 vaccine in newly diagnosed glioma. The assay was immunoSEQ multiplex PCR, and TCRdb's table has in-frame clones only and misses some. The table has roughly 38,000 clones, 75% to 85% seen once.

The TCR originated in a man between 35 and 55 years old with glioma. Some clones in this sample may be carry-over from other donors' samples. The material was PBMCs, obtained from a glioma patient treated with radiotherapy, temozolomide or both. V usage is TRBV10-3 and J usage is TRBJ2-2; 8 bases line up with TRBD1. The CDR3 region is CAIRPDRGLTGELFF. The CDR3, as DNA: TGTGCCATCAGACCCGACAGGGGACTCACCGGGGAGCTGTTTTTT.